This is a list of T cell receptor beta chains from one sample in a study of liver allograft versus peripheral blood T cells. TCRdb re-analysed the reads in MiXCR, keeping a single row per CDR3 protein. The sample yields roughly 14,000 distinct CDR3 sequences, 20% to 25% seen once. Every receptor here comes from a human patient who had a liver transplant. Some T cells may be the graft donor's. Each CDR3 is given with its conserved first and last residue. Each record gives: clone size, D gene, V gene, J gene, CDR3 protein, CDR3 DNA. The D gene is left open where the match is weak. Expanded clones are given a class, and other clones once, few, many or no size at all.

>medium-sized|NA|TRBV7-2|TRBJ1-2
CASSQTVNYGYTF
TGTGCCAGCAGCCAGACAGTTAACTATGGCTACACCTTC
>many|NA|TRBV7-2|TRBJ1-5
CASSLNSNQPQHF
TGTGCCAGCAGCTTGAATAGCAATCAGCCCCAGCATTTT
>NA|TRBD1|TRBV6-5|TRBJ1-4
CASSRTGASNEKLFF
TGTGCCAGCAGTCGGACAGGGGCCTCCAATGAAAAACTGTTTTTT
>medium-sized|NA|TRBV7-2|TRBJ1-4
CASSLLRQPHEGLFF
TGTGCCAGCAGCTTACTAAGACAGCCTCACGAGGGACTGTTTTTT
>NA|TRBD1|TRBV5-6|TRBJ2-7
CASSLWPTGGLGEQYF
TGTGCCAGCAGCTTGTGGCCTACAGGGGGATTGGGGGAGCAGTACTTC
>few|NA|TRBV19|TRBJ2-1
CASMKGIPYNEQFF
TGTGCCAGTATGAAGGGGATTCCCTACAATGAGCAGTTCTTC
>many|NA|TRBV29-1|TRBJ1-1
CSGVNTEAFF
TGCAGCGGCGTTAACACTGAAGCTTTCTTT
>NA|TRBD2|TRBV27|TRBJ2-7
CASSLEGGGGEQYF
TGTGCCAGCAGTTTAGAAGGTGGGGGGGGTGAGCAGTACTTC
>few|TRBD2|TRBV5-4|TRBJ2-3
CASSAGLAGATDTQYF
TGTGCCAGCAGCGCGGGACTAGCGGGGGCCACAGATACGCAGTATTTT
>NA|NA|TRBV15|TRBJ2-7
CATSRDLGDRPYEQYF
TGTGCCACCAGCAGAGACCTCGGGGACCGACCCTACGAGCAGTACTTC
>medium-sized|TRBD1|TRBV6-5|TRBJ1-6
CASSQDRGGSPLHF
TGTGCCAGCAGTCAGGACAGGGGAGGTTCACCCCTCCACTTT
>NA|NA|TRBV27|TRBJ1-2
CASSRPGDGYTF
TGTGCCAGCAGTAGACCAGGAGATGGCTACACCTTC
>few|TRBD2|TRBV7-3|TRBJ2-3
CASSLTGGGGGTDTQYF
TGTGCCAGCAGCTTAACGGGAGGCGGGGGTGGCACAGATACGCAGTATTTT
>few|TRBD1|TRBV5-1|TRBJ1-2
CASSPLTGAQVGYTF
TGCGCCAGCAGCCCCCTGACAGGGGCGCAGGTTGGCTACACCTTC
>many|TRBD1|TRBV7-2|TRBJ1-1
CASSLAGTAVEAFF
TGTGCCAGCAGCTTAGCTGGGACAGCTGTCGAAGCTTTCTTT
>NA|NA|TRBV7-9|TRBJ1-2
CASSLDGPEGYTF
TGTGCCAGCAGCTTGGACGGACCAGAAGGCTACACCTTC
>many|TRBD1|TRBV19|TRBJ2-7
CASSHRGQGNEQYF
TGTGCCAGTTCCCACAGGGGACAGGGGAACGAGCAGTACTTC
>NA|NA|TRBV28|TRBJ1-5
CASSTPGAGNQPQHF
TGTGCCAGCAGTACCCCGGGGGCCGGCAATCAGCCCCAGCATTTT
>NA|TRBD1|TRBV25-1|TRBJ1-2
CASSRGQGNYGYTF
TGTGCCAGCAGTAGAGGACAGGGTAACTATGGCTACACCTTC
>medium-sized|NA|TRBV6-1|TRBJ1-2
CASSPTREGYGYTF
TGTGCCAGCAGCCCGACCAGGGAGGGCTATGGCTACACCTTC
>NA|NA|TRBV12-3/TRBV12-4|TRBJ1-2
CASGNSEANYGYTF
TGTGCCAGCGGAAACAGCGAAGCTAACTATGGCTACACCTTC
>NA|TRBD1|TRBV30|TRBJ1-5
CAFAAGGRGNQPQHF
TGTGCCTTCGCGGCGGGGGGCAGGGGGAATCAGCCCCAGCATTTT
>medium-sized|TRBD1|TRBV6-6|TRBJ1-2
CASSGTANYGYTF
TGTGCCAGCAGCGGGACAGCTAACTATGGCTACACCTTC
>medium-sized|TRBD1|TRBV28|TRBJ1-2
CASSGQGEYGYTF
TGTGCCAGCAGTGGTCAGGGGGAATATGGCTACACCTTC
>NA|NA|TRBV7-9|TRBJ1-1
CASSLRTHTEAFF
TGTGCCAGCAGCTTAAGGACACACACTGAAGCTTTCTTT
>few|NA|TRBV12-3/TRBV12-4|TRBJ1-1
CASSFMQNTEAFF
TGTGCCAGCAGTTTCATGCAGAACACTGAAGCTTTCTTT
>NA|NA|TRBV28|TRBJ1-4
CASSLSLGQINEKLFF
TGTGCCAGCAGTTTAAGTCTCGGACAGATAAATGAAAAACTGTTTTTT
>many|NA|TRBV6-1|TRBJ1-2
CASTRSGGADSNYGYTF
TGTGCCAGCACTCGAAGCGGGGGGGCGGATTCTAACTATGGCTACACCTTC
>NA|NA|TRBV30|TRBJ2-7
CAWGDGTLSYEQYF
TGTGCCTGGGGTGACGGGACACTGTCCTACGAGCAGTACTTC
>NA|NA|TRBV7-9|TRBJ2-7
CASSLVIGQGNEQYF
TGTGCCAGCAGCTTAGTAATCGGGCAGGGCAACGAGCAGTACTTC
>NA|TRBD1|TRBV6-5|TRBJ2-7
CASSRDRVAYEQYF
TGTGCCAGCAGTCGGGACAGGGTGGCCTACGAGCAGTACTTC
>few|TRBD1|TRBV5-5|TRBJ1-1
CASTQGGRMNTEAFF
TGTGCCAGCACCCAGGGGGGTCGCATGAACACTGAAGCTTTCTTT
>NA|NA|TRBV15|TRBJ2-7
CATSRDKGASYEQYF
TGTGCCACCAGCAGAGATAAAGGGGCGTCCTACGAGCAGTACTTC
>NA|NA|TRBV18|TRBJ1-3
CASSPGALGISIYF
TGTGCCAGCTCACCGGGGGCCCTGGGAATCTCCATATATTTT
>few|TRBD1|TRBV12-5|TRBJ1-2
CASGPSNLDRGYGYTF
TGTGCTAGTGGTCCAAGCAACCTCGACAGGGGCTATGGCTACACCTTC
>many|TRBD1|TRBV6-2/TRBV6-3|TRBJ1-1
CASSLQGGLEAFF
TGTGCCAGCAGTCTACAGGGGGGTCTGGAAGCTTTCTTT
>medium-sized|NA|TRBV5-6|TRBJ1-4
CASSLYGWATREKLFF
TGTGCCAGCAGCTTGTATGGGTGGGCCACGAGGGAAAAACTGTTTTTT
>NA|NA|TRBV10-3|TRBJ2-7
CASREGRDLRGEQYF
TGTGCCAGCAGAGAAGGAAGGGACCTCAGAGGGGAGCAGTACTTC
>many|TRBD1|TRBV27|TRBJ2-1
CASSPPGQGGNEQFF
TGTGCCAGCAGTCCGCCGGGACAGGGGGGGAATGAGCAGTTCTTC
>few|NA|TRBV27|TRBJ2-1
CASSLSGGVVYNEQFF
TGTGCCAGCAGTTTATCCGGCGGGGTGGTCTACAATGAGCAGTTCTTC
>few|NA|TRBV13|TRBJ1-4
CATGSLNEKLFF
TGTGCCACGGGGAGTCTTAATGAAAAACTGTTTTTT
>medium-sized|NA|TRBV19|TRBJ1-1
CASSIQGNTEAFF
TGTGCCAGTAGTATCCAGGGGAACACTGAAGCTTTCTTT
>NA|TRBD1|TRBV12-3/TRBV12-4|TRBJ1-2
CASSLGDRTYGYTF
TGTGCCAGCAGTTTAGGGGACAGAACCTATGGCTACACCTTC
>NA|NA|TRBV7-2|TRBJ1-2
CASSQDRQYGYTF
TGTGCCAGCAGCCAGGACCGGCAATATGGCTACACCTTC
>NA|TRBD2|TRBV18|TRBJ2-7
CASSPPGASGGYAQYF
TGTGCCAGCTCACCACCGGGGGCTAGCGGGGGGTACGCGCAGTACTTC
>many|NA|TRBV6-5|TRBJ1-1
CASSYSHTGNTEAFF
TGTGCCAGCAGTTACTCTCACACGGGAAACACTGAAGCTTTCTTT
>medium-sized|NA|TRBV19|TRBJ1-1
CASSIDRDFGMNTEAFF
TGTGCCAGTAGTATAGATCGGGACTTCGGCATGAACACTGAAGCTTTCTTT
>NA|TRBD1|TRBV19|TRBJ1-6
CASTLTGGVYNSPLHF
TGTGCCAGTACCCTGACAGGGGGGGTTTATAATTCACCCCTCCACTTT
>NA|NA|TRBV5-4|TRBJ2-7
CASSSAWGAGASYEQYF
TGTGCCAGCAGCTCCGCATGGGGTGCGGGGGCGTCCTACGAGCAGTACTTC
>NA|NA|TRBV7-9|TRBJ1-3
CASSLGGEAGNTIYF
TGTGCCAGCAGCTTAGGAGGGGAGGCTGGAAACACCATATATTTT
>many|NA|TRBV19|TRBJ2-1
CASNFGPYNEQFF
TGTGCCAGTAACTTCGGACCCTACAATGAGCAGTTCTTC
>NA|NA|TRBV6-2/TRBV6-3|TRBJ2-2
CASSWGGGTGELFF
TGTGCCAGCAGTTGGGGTGGGGGGACCGGGGAGCTGTTTTTT
>many|TRBD1|TRBV7-2|TRBJ1-2
CASSNTGGYGYTF
TGTGCCAGCAGCAATACAGGGGGCTATGGCTACACCTTC
>NA|NA|TRBV12-3/TRBV12-4|TRBJ1-2
CASSLESWGGYTF
TGTGCCAGCAGTTTAGAGAGCTGGGGTGGCTACACCTTC